The following is a T cell receptor beta chain sequence with its context. This CDR3 has 15 residues. V dropped 1 base and J dropped 7; count of bases not matched to a gene: 7. The germline CDR1 and CDR2 sequences are SEHNR and FQNEAQ (reference sequence). Repertoires were generated with immunoSEQ multiplex PCR, while TCRdb's copy carries only in-frame clones and drops some. The sample records about 170,000 clones, about nine tenths being singletons. The data derive from a study of blood T cell repertoires in COVID-19. The TCR was taken from an older man with acute or convalescent COVID-19. Sequenced input: peripheral blood. The chain links TRBV7-9 to TRBJ2-1; TRBD1 matches 7 bases. In DNA form, the CDR3 reads TGTGCCAGCAGCTTAGTTTCCCCCAGGGGGAATGAGCAGTTCTTC. It codes for CASSLVSPRGNEQFF.